The present T cell receptor beta chain was sequenced within a study of CD8+ T cells in alopecia areata. Findings and caveats of the study: Researchers report lesional scalp, most notably alopecia totalis/universalis, outstripped normal scalp in clonality. Scalp repertoires also include resident alphabeta T cells from normal skin. Whereas mice showed it more clearly, TCR sharing across patients was murkier, possibly because of HLA.

The researchers isolated CD4+ and CD8+ T cells from PBMCs by sorting. Turning to this clone: Its antigen is as yet unknown.

The CDR3 has 11 residues. Between the trimmed V and J ends, which lost 2 bases and 3 bases, there was a span of 2 bases. In germline, CDR1 is SGHAT, CDR2 FQNNGV. Sequencing relied on a cDNA template that was reverse transcribed from extracted RNA. Sequenced by immunoSEQ multiplex PCR; TCRdb stores in-frame clones only, minus some. The table shows about 140,000 clones, with about two thirds occurring only once. The rearrangement links TRBV11-2 to TRBJ2-7; D remains ambiguous. The receptor comes from a human donor in good health. Sequenced material: CD8+ T cells sorted from blood. In DNA, the CDR3 is TGTGCCAGCAGCTTATACTACGAGCAGTACTTC. It is translated as CASSLYYEQYF.